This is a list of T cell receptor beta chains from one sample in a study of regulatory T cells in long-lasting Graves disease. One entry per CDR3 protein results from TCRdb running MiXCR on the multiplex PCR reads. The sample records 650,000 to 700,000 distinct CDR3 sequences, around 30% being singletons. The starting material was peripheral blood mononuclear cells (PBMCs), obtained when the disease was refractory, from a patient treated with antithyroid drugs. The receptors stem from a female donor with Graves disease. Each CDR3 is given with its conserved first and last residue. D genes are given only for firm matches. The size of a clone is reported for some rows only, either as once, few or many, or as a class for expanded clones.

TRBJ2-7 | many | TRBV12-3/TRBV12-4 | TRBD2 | CASSSGSTFYEQYF | TGTGCCAGCAGTAGCGGGAGCACGTTCTACGAGCAGTACTTC
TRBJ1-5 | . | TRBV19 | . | CASTPIPVVRSNQPQHF | TGTGCCAGTACCCCAATCCCCGTAGTTAGGAGCAATCAGCCCCAGCATTTT
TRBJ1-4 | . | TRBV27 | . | CASTKLWSPGEKLFF | TGTGCCAGCACCAAGCTCTGGTCCCCAGGGGAAAAACTGTTTTTT
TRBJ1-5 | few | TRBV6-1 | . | CASSERRASGNQPQHF | TGTGCCAGCAGTGAACGCAGGGCATCGGGCAATCAGCCCCAGCATTTT
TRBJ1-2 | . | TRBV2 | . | CASSRTASNYGHTF | TGTGCCAGCAGTCGGACCGCTTCTAACTATGGCCACACCTTC
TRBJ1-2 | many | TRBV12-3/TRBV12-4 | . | CASSQDRHYGYTF | TGTGCCAGCAGTCAAGACAGACACTATGGCTACACCTTC
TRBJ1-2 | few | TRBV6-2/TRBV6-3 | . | CACSYRQSGYTF | TGTGCCTGCAGTTATCGACAGTCTGGCTACACCTTC
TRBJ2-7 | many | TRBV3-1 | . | CASSQGQGGSYEQYF | TGTGCCAGCAGCCAAGGCCAGGGCGGCTCCTACGAGCAGTACTTC
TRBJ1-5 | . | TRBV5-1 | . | CASSPSRGGQPQHF | TGCGCCAGCAGCCCGTCCCGGGGCGGTCAGCCCCAGCATTTT
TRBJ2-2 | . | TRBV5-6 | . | CASSLRAATGELFF | TGTGCCAGCAGCTTGCGAGCGGCTACCGGGGAGCTGTTTTTT
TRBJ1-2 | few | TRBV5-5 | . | CASSLFGRGYTF | TGTGCCAGCAGCTTGTTTGGTCGAGGCTACACCTTC
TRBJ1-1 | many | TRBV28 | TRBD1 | CASSLPPGTGGEAFF | TGTGCCAGCAGTTTACCCCCCGGGACAGGGGGAGAAGCTTTCTTT
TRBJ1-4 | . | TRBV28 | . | CASGDMTTNEKLFF | TGTGCCAGCGGGGACATGACAACTAATGAAAAACTGTTTTTT
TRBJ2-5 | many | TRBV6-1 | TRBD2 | CATAHFHGGRAGQETQYF | TGTGCCACAGCTCACTTCCACGGCGGGAGGGCCGGCCAAGAGACCCAGTACTTC
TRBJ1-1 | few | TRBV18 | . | CASSLHEVVGTEAFF | TGTGCCAGCTCACTCCACGAGGTCGTGGGCACTGAAGCTTTCTTT
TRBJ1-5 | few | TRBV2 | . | CASRGPVNQPQHF | TGTGCCAGCAGGGGGCCGGTAAATCAGCCCCAGCATTTT
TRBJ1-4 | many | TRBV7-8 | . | CASSLQGLREKLFF | TGTGCCAGCAGTCTACAGGGTCTGCGTGAAAAACTGTTTTTT
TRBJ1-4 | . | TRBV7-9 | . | CASSFAGENEKLFF | TGTGCCAGCAGCTTTGCGGGGGAAAATGAAAAACTGTTTTTT
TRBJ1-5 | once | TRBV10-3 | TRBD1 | CAISESEGAGQPQHF | TGTGCCATCAGTGAGTCAGAGGGGGCGGGTCAGCCCCAGCATTTT
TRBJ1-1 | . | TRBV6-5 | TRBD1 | CASSWGQPPEAFF | TGTGCCAGCAGTTGGGGACAGCCCCCTGAAGCTTTCTTT
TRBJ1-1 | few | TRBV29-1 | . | CSVEGPSRTEAFF | TGCAGCGTTGAAGGTCCGAGTAGGACTGAAGCTTTCTTT
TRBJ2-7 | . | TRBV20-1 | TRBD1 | CSAGQAPYEQYF | TGCAGTGCGGGACAGGCTCCCTACGAGCAGTACTTC
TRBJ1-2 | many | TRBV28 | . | CASKENYGYTF | TGTGCCAGCAAGGAGAACTATGGCTACACCTTC
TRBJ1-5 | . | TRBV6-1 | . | CASSRQALGPQHF | TGTGCCAGCAGTAGACAGGCTCTCGGGCCCCAGCATTTT
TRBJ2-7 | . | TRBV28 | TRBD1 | CASNSGQGMTHEQYF | TGTGCCAGCAATTCGGGACAGGGTATGACCCACGAGCAGTACTTC
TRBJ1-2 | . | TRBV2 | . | CASSEGRGLGYGYTF | TGTGCCAGCAGTGAAGGCCGGGGGCTAGGCTATGGCTACACCTTC
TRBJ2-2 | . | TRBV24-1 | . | CATSDGGNQRSTGELFF | TGTGCCACCAGTGATGGGGGAAACCAAAGGAGCACCGGGGAGCTGTTTTTT
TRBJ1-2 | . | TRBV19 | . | CASSGAGKGDGYTF | TGTGCCAGTAGTGGGGCAGGGAAAGGAGATGGCTACACCTTC
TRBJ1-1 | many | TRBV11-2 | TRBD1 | CASSLQGPTEAFF | TGCGCCAGCAGTTTACAGGGGCCCACTGAAGCTTTCTTT
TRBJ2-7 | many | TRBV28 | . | CASSSTELKYEQYF | TGTGCCAGCAGTTCGACCGAGCTGAAATACGAGCAGTACTTC
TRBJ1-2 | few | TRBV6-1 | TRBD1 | CASRRTGVVYGYTF | TGTGCCAGCAGGAGGACAGGGGTTGTCTATGGCTACACCTTC
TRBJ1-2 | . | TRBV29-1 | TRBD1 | CSVPHRGHGYTF | TGCAGCGTTCCTCACAGGGGGCATGGCTACACCTTC